This TCR beta chain was found in a study of blood T cell repertoires in COVID-19. Across the study: Spain, Italy and the United States supplied samples that represented acute and convalescent COVID-19. Sample material is recorded as cDNA or gDNA derived from T cells, B-cell-depleted T cells, or PBMCs.

This clone came up once. The germline CDR1 and CDR2 sequences are SQVTM and ANQGSEA. V was shortened by 1 base and J by 1 base, with 16 bases between the two germline ends. The CDR3 contains 16 residues. The authors' processing: Researchers report that nucleated cell counts were estimated from reference gene primer amplification. Method: immunoSEQ multiplex PCR; TCRdb's copy keeps in-frame clones and lacks some. D and trimming come from the DNA, and the V and J calls and clone size come from that table. The top ten clones hold approximately 0.7% of a sample with about 260,000 clones, around 90% of them seen once.

The source is a human donor in a cohort sampled during active COVID-19. The rearrangement joins TRBV29-1 to TRBJ1-1, with a weak D call TRBD1 (5 bases). The specimen sequenced was peripheral blood. The CDR3 region has the DNA TGCAGCGTTGAAGTAGTCCAGGGAGGTGGGAACACTGAAGCTTTCTTT. This translates into CSVEVVQGGGNTEAFF. The entire variable domain, with the rest obtained from reference TRBV29-1 and TRBJ1-1, is as follows: SAVISQKPSRDICQRGTSLTIQCQVDSQVTMMFWYRQQPGQSLTLIATANQGSEATYESGFVIDKFPISRPNLTFSTLTVSNMSPEDSSIYLCSVEVVQGGGNTEAFFGQGTRLTVV.